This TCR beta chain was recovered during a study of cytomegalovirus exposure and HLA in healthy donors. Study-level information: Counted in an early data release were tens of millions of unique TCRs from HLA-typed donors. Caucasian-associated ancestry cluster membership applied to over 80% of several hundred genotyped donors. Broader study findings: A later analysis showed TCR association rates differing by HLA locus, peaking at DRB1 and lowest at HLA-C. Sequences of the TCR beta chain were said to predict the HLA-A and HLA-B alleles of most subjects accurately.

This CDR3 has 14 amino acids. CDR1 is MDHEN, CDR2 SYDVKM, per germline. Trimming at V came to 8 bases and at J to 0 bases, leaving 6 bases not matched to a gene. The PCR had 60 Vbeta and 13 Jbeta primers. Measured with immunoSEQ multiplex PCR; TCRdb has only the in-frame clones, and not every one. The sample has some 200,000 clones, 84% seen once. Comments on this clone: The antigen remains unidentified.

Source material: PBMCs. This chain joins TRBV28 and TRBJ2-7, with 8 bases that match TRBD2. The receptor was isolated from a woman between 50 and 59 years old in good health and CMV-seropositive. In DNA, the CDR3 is TGTGCCAGCCACGGGGGGGGAAGCTCCTACGAGCAGTACTTC. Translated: CASHGGGSSYEQYF.